Below are 23 T cell receptor beta chains sequenced from a single sample in a study of CD8+CD57+ T cells in acquired aplastic anemia. The study profiled TCR beta VDJ and CDR3 using genomic DNA as template. One entry per CDR3 protein, called by TCRdb with MiXCR from the reads. Here the sample spans 150,000 to 200,000 distinct CDR3 sequences, approximately 49% being singletons. The specimen sequenced was sorted CD4+, CD8+, or CD8+CD57+ T cells (not recorded which) from PBMCs. The receptors come from a human donor in good health.

The CDR3 DNA reads as TGTGCCAGCAGGGAAACCCCGGATCCCCTGTACGAGCAGTACTTC. This encodes CASRETPDPLYEQYF. The chain is built from TRBV28 and TRBJ2-7; D call uncertain. V was trimmed by 6 bases and J by 4 bases, leaving 19 bases between them. The CDR3 consists of 15 residues. Germline V gene lookup returns CDR1 MDHEN and CDR2 SYDVKM.

With regard to this clonotype: One end of the junction varies from germline; a read error may be responsible. The gene calls are TRBV15 and TRBJ1-1, with D possibly being TRBD1 (6 bases). The CDR3 is 15 residues long. Germline V gives CDR1 LNHNV, CDR2 YYDKDF (reference sequence). CDR3 protein: CATMFSGQPNNEAFF. CDR3 in DNA: TGTGCCACCATGTTCTCTGGACAGCCCAACAATGAAGCTTTCTTT.

V and J are TRBV7-3 and TRBJ1-6; tentative D call: TRBD1 (5 bases). Germline loops: CDR1 SGHTA, CDR2 FQGTGA. The CDR3 sequence is 16 residues long. V was shortened by 5 bases and J by 6 bases, with 17 bases between the two germline ends. The CDR3 region has the DNA TGTGCCAGCAGCCCAACGACAGTATCCCCTAATTCACCCCTCCACTTT. Its translation is CASSPTTVSPNSPLHF.

This clonotype was picked up many times. This sequence joins TRBV19 and TRBJ2-7; maybe TRBD1 (6 bases). V lost 5 bases, J lost 2 bases, and 13 bases lay in between. The germline V gene encodes CDR1 LNHDA and CDR2 SQIVND (reference sequence). This CDR3 is 14 amino acids long. The CDR3 bases are TGTGCCAGTAGTCTCCCGGGACACGCCTACGAGCAGTACTTC. This gives the protein CASSLPGHAYEQYF. The variable domain in full, with the rest retrieved from reference TRBV19 and TRBJ2-7, is DGGITQSPKYLFRKEGQNVTLSCEQNLNHDAMYWYRQDPGQGLRLIYYSQIVNDFQKGDIAEGYSVSREKKESFPLTVTSAQKNPTAFYLCASSLPGHAYEQYFGPGTRLTVT.

This clonotype has more than one count but fewer than ten. This chain connects TRBV6-4 to TRBJ2-4; 8 nucleotides line up with TRBD1. The germline gives CDR1 MRHNA, CDR2 SNTAGT. V dropped 7 bases and J dropped 5; count of bases not matched to a gene: 7. The CDR3 runs to 14 residues. The CDR3 sequence: CASISGQGQNIQYF. The CDR3 DNA reads as TGTGCCAGCATTTCAGGACAGGGTCAAAACATTCAGTACTTC.

V is TRBV29-1 and J is TRBJ1-2; D call uncertain. Germline V lookup: CDR1 SQVTM, CDR2 ANQGSEA. V lost 0 bases to trimming and J lost 7 bases, with 12 bases between them. The CDR3 has 13 amino acids. The DNA for the CDR3 is TGCAGCGTTGAAGACAAGGGAGCGGTTGGCTACACCTTC. It codes for CSVEDKGAVGYTF.

This clonotype came up many times. This chain uses TRBV2 with TRBJ2-7, with TRBD2 identical over 7 bases. The germline CDR1 and CDR2 sequences are SNHLY and FYNNEI. The CDR3 totals 13 residues. Losses at the gene ends were 5 bases for V and 4 bases for J; bases not matched to a gene: 5. The CDR3 protein is CASSRDYKYEQYF. DNA of the CDR3: TGTGCCAGCAGTAGGGACTATAAGTACGAGCAGTACTTC.

This clonotype was counted at least ten times. The V and J genes are TRBV20-1 and TRBJ2-5; D gene unclear. CDR1 DFQATT and CDR2 SNEGSKA come from the germline V gene (reference sequence). The CDR3 runs to 13 residues. The V end was cut by 1 base, the J end by 0 bases, with 6 bases between. DNA for the CDR3: TGCAGTGCTAGAGGGGCAAACCAAGAGACCCAGTACTTC. Translating it yields CSARGANQETQYF.

As concerns this clonotype: This may arise from a read error, as a much more abundant clone is one base away. The gene calls are TRBV13 and TRBJ2-1; possibly TRBD2 for D (5 bases). This CDR3 contains 15 residues. Trimming cost V 1 base and J 7 bases, with 14 bases left between them. Germline V gene sequence: CDR1 PRHDT, CDR2 FYEKMQ (reference sequence). The CDR3 loop reads CASSLVMRERNEQFF. Written as DNA, the CDR3 is TGTGCCAGCAGCTTAGTTATGAGGGAGAGGAATGAGCAGTTCTTC.

This clonotype was found a few times. The chain uses TRBV2 and TRBJ1-6, with D possibly being TRBD1 (6 bases). The CDR3 totals 13 residues. V gave up 8 bases and J gave up 9 bases, with 14 bases separating them. Germline CDR1 reads SNHLY; CDR2 reads FYNNEI. Here the CDR3 DNA reads TGTGCCAGCCATAGACAGGTTGGTTCACCCCTCCACTTT. It translates to CASHRQVGSPLHF.

The chain is built from TRBV10-3 and TRBJ2-7; D is ambiguous. Germline V lookup: CDR1 ENHRY, CDR2 SYGVKD. The CDR3 spans 12 residues. The germline V and J ends were trimmed by 4 bases and 0 bases, with 4 bases remaining between them. The CDR3 is CAISASSYEQYF. CDR3 nucleotides: TGTGCCATCAGTGCTAGCTCCTACGAGCAGTACTTC.

This clonotype was observed a single time. This CDR3 fails to terminate in the conserved phenylalanine or tryptophan, so it likely reflects a read error. This chain uses TRBV11-2 with TRBJ2-1; maybe TRBD2 (6 bases). V was cut by 5 bases and J by 4 bases, with 15 bases left in between. Germline lookup yields CDR1 SGHAT and CDR2 FQNNGV. This CDR3 spans 15 amino acids. CDR3 coding DNA: TGTGCCAGCAGCCGGGACTCACCACAATACAATGAGCAGTTCCTC. The encoded protein is CASSRDSPQYNEQFL.

This clonotype was observed at least ten times. The chain couples TRBV6-1 to TRBJ2-7; 15 bases agree with TRBD2. Looked up from germline, CDR1 is MNHNS and CDR2 is SASEGT. V was pared by 7 bases and J by 3 bases, with 7 bases of the junction left unmatched. The CDR3 runs to 16 residues. This CDR3 is CASTQGLAGGSYEQYF. As DNA, the CDR3 is TGTGCCAGCACCCAGGGACTAGCGGGAGGAAGCTACGAGCAGTACTTC.

In the case of this clonotype: Since no conserved phenylalanine or tryptophan closes the CDR3, a read error is the likely cause. V is TRBV2 and J is TRBJ1-4; D remains ambiguous. Germline CDR1 SNHLY, CDR2 FYNNEI. The CDR3 length is 13 residues. The CDR3 DNA follows: TGTGCCAACAGTGCTGGGTGGTCCGAAAAACTGTTTTGT. Translating it yields CANSAGWSEKLFC.

This clonotype was detected a few times. A junction end diverges from the germline sequence, so it may reflect a read error. The chain has TRBV7-2 and TRBJ1-4; D remains ambiguous. Looked up from germline, CDR1 is SGHTA and CDR2 is FQGNSA. This CDR3 is built from 15 residues. CDR3 region: CASNLNRATNEKLFF. The CDR3 DNA reads TGTGCCAGCAACTTAAATAGAGCAACTAATGAAAAACTGTTTTTT.

This rearrangement joins TRBV20-1 to TRBJ1-1, with D uncertain. Between the trimmed V and J ends, which lost 4 bases and 4 bases, there was a span of 19 bases. CDR1 is DFQATT and CDR2 is SNEGSKA in the germline V gene (reference sequence). CDR3 length equals 15 residues. The CDR3 DNA reads TGCAGTGCTAAGGACGCTGAGGGTTCGAGCACTGAAGCTTTCTTT. Encoded protein: CSAKDAEGSSTEAFF.

This clonotype was observed a single time. A much more abundant neighbour one base away suggests this may be a read error. This likely comes from a read error, as the CDR3 has no conserved phenylalanine or tryptophan at its end. The V and J genes are TRBV12-3 or TRBV12-4 and TRBJ2-5; TRBD2 aligns across 15 bases. The V gene end was trimmed by 6 bases and the J gene end by 5 bases; junction bases not matched to a gene: 4. This CDR3 spans 15 amino acids. The CDR3 DNA is TGTGCCAGCAGCCCGGGGACTAGCGGGAGGGAGACCCAGTACCTC. It is translated as CASSPGTSGRETQYL.

This chain joins TRBV7-9 and TRBJ2-4, with TRBD1 as a possible D gene (6 bases). The V end lost 1 base, the J end lost 14 bases, and 15 bases lay between the germline ends. The germline V gene has CDR1 SEHNR and CDR2 FQNEAQ (reference sequence). The CDR3 length is 13 residues. CDR3 bases: TGTGCCAGCAGCTTAGATACAGGGTTAGGAAAGTACTTC. Amino acids: CASSLDTGLGKYF. The full variable domain, completed using reference TRBV7-9 and TRBJ2-4, is DTGVSQNPRHKITKRGQNVTFRCDPISEHNRLYWYRQTLGQGPEFLTYFQNEAQLEKSRLLSDRFSAERPKGSFSTLEIQRTEQGDSAMYLCASSLDTGLGKYFGAGTRLSVL.

The chain employs TRBV5-1 and TRBJ2-2, with 8 bases aligning to TRBD1. Trimming at V came to 3 bases and at J to 1 base, leaving 8 bases not matched to a gene. The CDR3 covers 17 residues. Germline values: CDR1 SGHRS, CDR2 YFSETQ. In nucleotides, the CDR3 is TGCGCCAGCAGCTACCCCCCCGACAGGGGGAACACCGGGGAGCTGTTTTTT. It is translated as CASSYPPDRGNTGELFF.

This clonotype occurred a few times. The chain has TRBV28 and TRBJ2-2; 12 bases align to TRBD2. This CDR3 spans 16 amino acids. The ends lost 4 bases at V and 5 bases at J; junction bases unmatched: 5. Germline V gene sequence: CDR1 MDHEN, CDR2 SYDVKM. CDR3 region: CASSSGGLAGTGELFF. The CDR3 DNA sequence: TGTGCCAGCAGTTCCGGCGGACTAGCGGGGACCGGGGAGCTGTTTTTT.

Comments on this clonotype: A single base separates this from a much larger clone, so it may be a read error. The chain uses TRBV12-3 or TRBV12-4 and TRBJ2-7; D is possibly TRBD2 (6 bases). The V end lost 1 base, the J end lost 5 bases, and 15 bases lay between the germline ends. This CDR3 has 15 residues. CDR3 in amino acids: CASSLVPATRNEQYF. The CDR3 region has the DNA TGTGCCAGCAGTTTAGTTCCTGCGACTAGAAACGAGCAGTACTTC.

V is TRBV4-3 and J is TRBJ1-2; the match to TRBD1 covers 9 bases. The CDR3 runs to 15 residues. Germline CDR1 and CDR2: LGHNA and YSLEER. Trimming cost V 4 bases and J 3 bases; bases outside gene matches: 6. The CDR3 coding sequence is TGCGCCAGCAGCCCCTCGACAGGGGGGGACTATGGCTACACCTTC. This translates into CASSPSTGGDYGYTF.

The genes are TRBV29-1 and TRBJ2-5; D ambiguous. The CDR3 consists of 12 residues. The ends were cut back, 3 bases at V and 5 bases at J, with 10 bases in the middle. Germline CDR1 SQVTM, CDR2 ANQGSEA. Written as DNA, the CDR3 is TGCAGCGTTGAGGAACTGGCGGAGACCCAGTACTTC. This translates into CSVEELAETQYF. Full variable domain (rest looked up from reference TRBV29-1 and TRBJ2-5): SAVISQKPSRDICQRGTSLTIQCQVDSQVTMMFWYRQQPGQSLTLIATANQGSEATYESGFVIDKFPISRPNLTFSTLTVSNMSPEDSSIYLCSVEELAETQYFGPGTRLLVL.